This TCR beta chain was recovered during a study of human T cells and chemical hapten exposure. One entry per CDR3 protein results from TCRdb running MiXCR on the RACE reads. The sample has fewer than 65,000 distinct CDR3 sequences; over 8% are singletons. Time point here: pre-sensitization, week 0. Treatment: therapeutic diphenylcyclopropenone sensitization with weekly scalp DPC. It was from unfractionated whole blood that total RNA was extracted. Regarding the study as a whole: The count of PT1 expanded TCRs correlated positively with patch test score. Expanded TCRs created a significantly greater count of big CDR3 similarity clusters than controls did. Sensitizing to DPC left TCRs with a frequency above 1 in 1000 unaltered.

This clonotype was observed many times. Its antigen remains unknown. V was pared by 5 bases and J by 6 bases, with 16 bases between. Germline V CDR1 and CDR2: MNHEY, SVGEGT. This CDR3 has 15 amino acids. The source is a woman in her 40s with alopecia areata. Some clones in this sample may be carry-over from other donors' samples. Material: whole blood, obtained in connection with sensitization to the hapten diphenylcyclopropenone (DPC). V gene TRBV6-2 or TRBV6-3 combines with J gene TRBJ2-2; possibly TRBD1 or TRBD2 for D (5 bases each). CDR3 sequence: CASSPGTQSSGELFF. CDR3 nucleotides: TGTGCCAGCAGTCCTGGGACGCAGTCATCCGGGGAGCTGTTTTTT.